The source of this TCR beta chain is a study of control samples from healthy donors and cancer patients. Produced via immunoSEQ multiplex PCR; TCRdb's table is partial and in-frame only. The sample records roughly 84,000 clones, about 89% being singletons. This CDR3 is built from 16 residues. Per the germline V gene, CDR1 is MRHNA and CDR2 is SNTAGT. Trimming removed 3 bases from V and 2 bases from J, with 14 bases in between. This TCR was recovered from a man in his fifties in good health. The chain is built from TRBV6-4 and TRBJ2-1; D uncertain. Sequencing used blood. CDR3 residues: CASSEAGTAAYNEQFF. In DNA, the CDR3 is TGTGCCAGCAGTGAAGCAGGAACAGCCGCCTACAATGAGCAGTTCTTC.